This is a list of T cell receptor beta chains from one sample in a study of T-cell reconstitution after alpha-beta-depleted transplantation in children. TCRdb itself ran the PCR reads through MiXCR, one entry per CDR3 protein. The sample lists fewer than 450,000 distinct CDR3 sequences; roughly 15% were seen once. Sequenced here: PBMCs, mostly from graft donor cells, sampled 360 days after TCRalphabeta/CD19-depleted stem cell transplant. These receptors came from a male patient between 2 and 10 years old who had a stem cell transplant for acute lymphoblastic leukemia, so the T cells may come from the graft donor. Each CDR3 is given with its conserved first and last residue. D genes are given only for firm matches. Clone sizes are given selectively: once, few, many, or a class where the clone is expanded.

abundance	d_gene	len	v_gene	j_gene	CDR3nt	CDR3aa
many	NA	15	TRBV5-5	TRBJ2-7	TGTGCCAGCAGCTTGGCCGGGCTAGGACTCTACGAGCAGTACTTC	CASSLAGLGLYEQYF
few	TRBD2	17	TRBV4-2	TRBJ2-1	TGTGCCAGCAGCCAGGATCTAGCGGGAGCGCCCTCGGGTGAGCAGTTCTTC	CASSQDLAGAPSGEQFF
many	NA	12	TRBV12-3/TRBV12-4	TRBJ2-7	TGTGCCAGCAGTTTAGGAGGTGGCGAGCAGTACTTC	CASSLGGGEQYF
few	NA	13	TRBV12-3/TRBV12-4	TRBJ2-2	TGTGCCAGCAGTCAAGCGAGCACCGGGGAGCTGTTTTTT	CASSQASTGELFF
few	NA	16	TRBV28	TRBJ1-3	TGTGCCAGCAGTCTCCCCCCACATTCGTTGGGAAACACCATATATTTT	CASSLPPHSLGNTIYF
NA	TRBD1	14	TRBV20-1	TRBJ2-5	TGCAGTGCCCACCGACAGGGGGCGGTGGAGACCCAGTACTTC	CSAHRQGAVETQYF
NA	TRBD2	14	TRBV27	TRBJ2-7	TGTGCCAGCAGTCCCTGGACTAGCTTAGTCGAGCAGTACTTC	CASSPWTSLVEQYF
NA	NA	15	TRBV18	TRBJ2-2	TGTGCCAGCTCACGGCGGGACCGGGACACCGGGGAGCTGTTTTTT	CASSRRDRDTGELFF
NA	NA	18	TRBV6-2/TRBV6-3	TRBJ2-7	TGTGCCAGCAGTTACTCGAGTCCGGTAGGGTTCCCGATTTACGAGCAGTACTTC	CASSYSSPVGFPIYEQYF
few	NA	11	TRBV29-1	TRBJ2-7	TGCAGCGTTGTAAGCCTCTACGAGCAGTACTTC	CSVVSLYEQYF
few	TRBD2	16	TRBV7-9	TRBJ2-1	TGTGCCAGCAGCTTCCTACTAGCGGGAGGGCCCAATGAGCAGTTCTTC	CASSFLLAGGPNEQFF
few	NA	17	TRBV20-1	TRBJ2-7	TGCAGTGCTAGAGATCCACTAGGCGCCAGGGGTCGACACGAGCAGTACTTC	CSARDPLGARGRHEQYF
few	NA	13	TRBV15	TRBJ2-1	TGTGCCACCAGCAGAGTATTAGCGGTTGAGCAGTTCTTC	CATSRVLAVEQFF
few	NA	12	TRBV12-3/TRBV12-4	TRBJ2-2	TGTGCCAGCAGTACGGTGGCCGGGGAGCTGTTTTTT	CASSTVAGELFF
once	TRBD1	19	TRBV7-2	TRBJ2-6	TGTGCCAGCAGCTTAAGGGGACAGCTTATGAGGGCTGGGGCCAACGTCCTGACTTTC	CASSLRGQLMRAGANVLTF
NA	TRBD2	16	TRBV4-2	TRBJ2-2	TGTGCCAGCAGCCAAGATATAGCGGGAGTAGCCGGGGAGCTGTTTTTT	CASSQDIAGVAGELFF
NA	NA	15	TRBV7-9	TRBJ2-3	TGTGCCAGCAGCTTTGGTCACCTTAGCACAGATACGCAGTATTTT	CASSFGHLSTDTQYF
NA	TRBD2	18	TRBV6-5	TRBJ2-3	TGTGCCAGCAGTTACGGTCTGGCGGGAGTATGGGGTACAGATACGCAGTATTTT	CASSYGLAGVWGTDTQYF
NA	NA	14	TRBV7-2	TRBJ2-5	TGTGCCAGCAGCCCACCTAGGCCCCAAGAGACCCAGTACTTC	CASSPPRPQETQYF
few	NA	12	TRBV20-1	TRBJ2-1	TGCAGTGCTAGAAGCTCCCACAATGAGCAGTTCTTC	CSARSSHNEQFF
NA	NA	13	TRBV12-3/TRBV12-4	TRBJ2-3	TGTGCCAGCAGTCCGGACGGCACAGATACGCAGTATTTT	CASSPDGTDTQYF
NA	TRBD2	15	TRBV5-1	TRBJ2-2	TGCGCCAGCAGCTTGGGCGGGAGAGTAGACGGGGAGCTGTTTTTT	CASSLGGRVDGELFF
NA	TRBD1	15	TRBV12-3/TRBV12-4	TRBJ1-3	TGTGCCAGCAGTTTGCGGGACAGGGGGCCAAACACCATATATTTT	CASSLRDRGPNTIYF
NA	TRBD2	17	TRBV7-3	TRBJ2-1	TGTGCCAGCAGCGAACGGGGGCGGACTAGCGACAACAATGAGCAGTTCTTC	CASSERGRTSDNNEQFF
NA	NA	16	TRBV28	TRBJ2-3	TGTGCCAGCAGCCCCAGGAGAGTTTCTAGCACAGATACGCAGTATTTT	CASSPRRVSSTDTQYF
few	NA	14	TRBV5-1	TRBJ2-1	TGCGCCAGCAGCTTGAATTCCCAAGTCGATGAGCAGTTCTTC	CASSLNSQVDEQFF
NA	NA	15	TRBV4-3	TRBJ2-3	TGCGCCAGCAGCCAAGACTCGGCGGTCACAGATACGCAGTATTTT	CASSQDSAVTDTQYF
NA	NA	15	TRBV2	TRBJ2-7	TGTGCCAGCAGTGAAGGGACCGGGATTACCTACGAGCAGTACTTC	CASSEGTGITYEQYF
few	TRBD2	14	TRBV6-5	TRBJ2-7	TGTGCCAGCAGTTACGACGGGACTAGCTACGAGCAGTACTTC	CASSYDGTSYEQYF
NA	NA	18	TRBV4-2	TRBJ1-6	TGTGCCAGCAGCCAAGATCCCCAGGGCAGCTCCTATAATTCACCCCTCCACTTT	CASSQDPQGSSYNSPLHF
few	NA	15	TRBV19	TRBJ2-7	TGTGCCAGTAGTACCCCCGGGACGAAGTACTACGAGCAGTACTTC	CASSTPGTKYYEQYF
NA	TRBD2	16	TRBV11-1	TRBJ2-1	TGTTCCAGCAGCTCTCTAAGGACTAGCGTCTACAATGAGCAGTTCTTC	CSSSSLRTSVYNEQFF
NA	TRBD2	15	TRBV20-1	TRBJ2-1	TGCAGTGCTAGAGTCGGAAGCGGGAGGGACAATGAGCAGTTCTTC	CSARVGSGRDNEQFF
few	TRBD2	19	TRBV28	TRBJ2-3	TGTGCCAGCAGAACGACGGTGACTAGCGGGAGGTCTTGGGTGGATACGCAGTATTTT	CASRTTVTSGRSWVDTQYF
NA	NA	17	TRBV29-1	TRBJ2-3	TGCAGCGTTGAATCCCCCCCCGGGGGTGGCAACACAGATACGCAGTATTTT	CSVESPPGGGNTDTQYF
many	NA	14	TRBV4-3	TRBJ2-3	TGCGCCAGCAGCCAAGATGGTAGTTACGCAACGCAGTATTTT	CASSQDGSYATQYF
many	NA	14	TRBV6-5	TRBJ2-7	TGTGCCAGCAGTTACAGACAGAGCTCCTACGAGCAGTACTTC	CASSYRQSSYEQYF
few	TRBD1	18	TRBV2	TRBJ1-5	TGTGCCAGCAGGATTCGGACAGGGGGATATCATAGCAATCAGCCCCAGCATTTT	CASRIRTGGYHSNQPQHF
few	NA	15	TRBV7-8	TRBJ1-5	TGTGCCAGCAGCTTACTTTCTAATAGCAATCAGCCCCAGCATTTT	CASSLLSNSNQPQHF
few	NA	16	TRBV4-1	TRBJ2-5	TGCGCCAGCAGCCTATCCCGAGGGGGTCATCAAGAGACCCAGTACTTC	CASSLSRGGHQETQYF
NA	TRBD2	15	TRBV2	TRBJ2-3	TGTGCCAGCACGGCGTCTAGCGGGAGGACAGATACGCAGTATTTT	CASTASSGRTDTQYF